This entry is about one T cell receptor beta chain. The data derive from a study of blood T cell repertoires in COVID-19. The overall study: The cDNA or gDNA used as material had been derived from T cells, B-cell-depleted T cells, or PBMCs.

Original analysis: Estimation of nucleated cell counts relied on the amplification of reference gene primers. TCRdb's copy holds only in-frame clones and misses some; the assay was immunoSEQ multiplex PCR. Clone size and the V and J calls come from that table; the DNA yielded D and trimming. Of 20,000 to 25,000 clones in the sample, roughly 84% were seen once. Germline-derived CDR1 and CDR2 are LGHNA and YNFKEQ. The CDR3 has 15 amino acids. V shed 3 bases, J shed 4 bases, and the junction held 5 bases outside the gene matches. This receptor was identified in a man older than 75 with active or convalescent COVID-19. The chain carries TRBV4-2 and TRBJ2-2, with 7 bases aligning to TRBD2. Source material: peripheral blood. The CDR3, as DNA: TGTGCCAGCAGCCAGAAACTAGCGAGCACCGGGGAGCTGTTTTTT. Translating it yields CASSQKLASTGELFF.